This T cell receptor beta chain originates from a study of blood T cell repertoires in COVID-19. During active infection, Seattle patients enrolled and were then monitored through disease. The table came from immunoSEQ multiplex PCR; TCRdb's copy has only in-frame clones and leaves some out. Of about 170,000 clones in the sample, around 84% were seen once. V trimming: 0 bases; J trimming: 7 bases; junction bases outside the gene matches: 7. Looked up from germline, CDR1 is MNHEY and CDR2 is SMNVEV (reference sequence). This CDR3 region has 15 residues. Sequencing input: peripheral blood. The chain joins TRBV27 to TRBJ1-2; TRBD1 aligns across 8 bases. The sequence was collected from a woman between 65 and 79 years old with COVID-19, enrolled during active disease. This CDR3 is CASSLSARGQGGYTF. CDR3 nucleotide sequence: TGTGCCAGCAGTTTATCGGCCAGGGGGCAGGGTGGCTACACCTTC.